The clone carrying this TCR beta chain showed up just a few times. What it binds is unknown. The data belong to a study of T cell repertoires in cytomegalovirus infection. Turning to the study itself: Public TCR beta signature analysis indicated the presence of both CMV infection and matching HLA type. Study-wide findings and caveats: HLA-C-restricted CMV-specific TCR beta clonotypes were dominant in the ex vivo response.

The junction had 5 bases not matched to a gene; V was cut back by 5 bases and J by 0 bases. This CDR3 contains 16 residues. Germline CDR1 is PRHDT and CDR2 is FYEKMQ (reference sequence). TCRdb independently ran MiXCR on the reads; one entry per CDR3 protein. In the table there are a few hundred thousand distinct CDR3 sequences, more than 15% of which are singletons. This TCR was recovered from a human donor in good health (CMV status not recorded). Some clones in this sample may be carry-over from other donors' samples. The chain joins TRBV13 to TRBJ2-7; 12 bases line up with TRBD1. The sequencing sample was made of CD8+ T cells from PBMCs. The CDR3 here is CASSDRDRGRSYEQYF. In DNA, the CDR3 is TGTGCCAGCAGCGACAGGGACAGGGGGCGCTCCTACGAGCAGTACTTC.